The 9 T cell receptor gamma chains reported below all come from one sample, sequenced in a study of gamma-delta T cells after stem cell transplantation. TCRdb reprocessed the RT-PCR reads using CATT. The table shows 550 to 650 gamma-chain clones, with about 18% occurring only once. Sequencing was carried out using gamma-delta T cells. Receptors were obtained from a human donor. It is not recorded whose cells these are; they may come from a transplant donor.

With regard to this clone: A much larger clone lies a single base off, so this may be a read error. The identical CDR3 is also encoded by other nucleotide sequences in the sample. This rearrangement joins TRGV4 to TRGJ1 or TRGJ2. As TCRdb names no J gene, one was assigned here on the basis of a DNA match to germline. CDR3 size: 12 residues. Germline CDR1 is EGSTGY and CDR2 is YDSYTSSV. The CDR3 spells CATWDRYYKKLF. As DNA, the CDR3 is TGCGCCACCTGGGACCGATATTATAAGAAACTCTTT.

This clone is labeled as large. The CDR3 loop is CATWDGILRLNNYYKKLF. As DNA, the CDR3 is TGTGCCACCTGGGATGGGATTCTGAGACTAAACAATTATTATAAGAAACTCTTT. This rearrangement joins TRGV4 to TRGJ1 or TRGJ2. The J gene, left out of TCRdb, was set here by checking the DNA against germline. Germline CDR1 and CDR2: EGSTGY and YDSYTSSV. Germline trimming cut 0 bases from V and 1 base from J; bases unmatched to any gene: 15. The CDR3 has 18 amino acids.

Sample share makes this clone large (0.1 to 1%). This chain links TRGV3 with TRGJ1 or TRGJ2. The J gene, absent from TCRdb, was called here by matching the DNA to germline. The CDR3 extends over 13 amino acids. Trimming at V came to 0 bases and at J to 7 bases, leaving 6 bases not matched to a gene. The germline gives CDR1 VTNTFY, CDR2 YDVSTARD (reference sequence). The CDR3 loop is CATWDRRQYKKLF. In DNA, the CDR3 is TGTGCCACCTGGGACAGGCGACAATATAAGAAACTCTTT.

This sequence joins TRGV9 and TRGJP. The J gene, not given by TCRdb, was assigned here from a germline match of the nucleotide sequence. The CDR3 covers 16 residues. Trimming took 4 bases from V and 9 from J; bases not matched to a gene: 9. Germline assignment: CDR1 GITISATS and CDR2 ISYDGTV (reference sequence). Written as DNA, the CDR3 is TGTGCCTTGTGGGACACCCTGGGGTTGGGCAAAAAAATCAAGGTATTT. As protein: CALWDTLGLGKKIKVF.

In the case of this clone: Other DNA sequences of this sample code for an identical CDR3. The V gene is TRGV9, the J gene TRGJP. In the absence of a J gene in TCRdb, the DNA was matched to germline to assign it here. Germline V gene sequence: CDR1 GITISATS, CDR2 ISYDGTV (reference sequence). With 1 base clipped from V and 7 bases from J, the junction kept 10 bases outside the gene matches. The CDR3 contains 18 residues. CDR3 DNA sequence: TGTGCCTTGTGGGAGGTACGCTTTGGCGAGTTGGGCAAAAAAATCAAGGTATTT. This gives the protein CALWEVRFGELGKKIKVF.

A remark on this clone: Germline is not matched at one junction end, which may reflect a read error. J is TRGJP2 and V is TRGV3. TCRdb gives no J gene; it was assigned here by matching the DNA to germline. The CDR3 is made up of 18 amino acids. Germline V CDR1 and CDR2: VTNTFY, YDVSTARD (reference sequence). The CDR3 is CATWDTHLPYSSGWIKTF. The CDR3 DNA reads TGTGCCACCTGGGACACCCATCTACCTTATAGTAGTGGTTGGATCAAGACGTTT.

This clone was counted between two and nine times. As DNA, the CDR3 is TGTGCCACCTGGGTCCCCCTTAGGAATTATTATAAGAAACTCTTT. The encoded protein is CATWVPLRNYYKKLF. The chain joins TRGV2 to TRGJ1 or TRGJ2. The J gene, absent from TCRdb, was called here by matching the DNA to germline. Germline-derived CDR1 and CDR2 are EGSNGY and YDSYNSKV. After removal of 5 bases from V and 0 bases from J, the junction contained 10 bases not matched to a gene. This CDR3 has 15 residues.

This clone is categorized as large. This chain connects TRGV9 to TRGJ1 or TRGJ2. TCRdb is silent on the J gene; assignment here came from matching the DNA to germline. Per the germline V gene, CDR1 is GITISATS and CDR2 is ISYDGTV (reference sequence). The CDR3 totals 14 residues. With V trimmed by 0 bases and J by 3 bases, 5 bases remained unmatched. The CDR3 region is CALWEVRPYYKKLF. The DNA of the CDR3 is TGTGCCTTGTGGGAGGTGCGTCCTTATTATAAGAAACTCTTT.

The rearrangement uses TRGV2 and TRGJ1 or TRGJ2. Here the J gene came from matching the DNA to germline, since TCRdb omits it. The CDR3 length is 16 residues. CDR1 EGSNGY and CDR2 YDSYNSKV come from the germline V gene. J was trimmed by 3 bases and V by 2 bases; bases with no gene match: 13. The CDR3 DNA reads as TGTGCCACCTGGGACGCCCACCCCCCGTTTTATTATAAGAAACTCTTT. This sequence encodes CATWDAHPPFYYKKLF.